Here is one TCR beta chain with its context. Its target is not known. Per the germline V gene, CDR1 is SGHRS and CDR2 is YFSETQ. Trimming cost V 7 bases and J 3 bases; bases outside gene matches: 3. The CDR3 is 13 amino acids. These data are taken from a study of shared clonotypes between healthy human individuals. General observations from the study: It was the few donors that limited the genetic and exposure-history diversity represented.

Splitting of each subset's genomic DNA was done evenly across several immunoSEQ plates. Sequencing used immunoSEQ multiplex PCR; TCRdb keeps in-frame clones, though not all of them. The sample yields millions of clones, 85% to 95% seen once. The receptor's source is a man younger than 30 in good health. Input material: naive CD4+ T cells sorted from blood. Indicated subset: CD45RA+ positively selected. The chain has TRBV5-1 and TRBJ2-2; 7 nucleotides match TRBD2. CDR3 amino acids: CASALADTGELFF. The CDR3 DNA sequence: TGCGCCAGCGCCCTAGCGGACACCGGGGAGCTGTTTTTT.